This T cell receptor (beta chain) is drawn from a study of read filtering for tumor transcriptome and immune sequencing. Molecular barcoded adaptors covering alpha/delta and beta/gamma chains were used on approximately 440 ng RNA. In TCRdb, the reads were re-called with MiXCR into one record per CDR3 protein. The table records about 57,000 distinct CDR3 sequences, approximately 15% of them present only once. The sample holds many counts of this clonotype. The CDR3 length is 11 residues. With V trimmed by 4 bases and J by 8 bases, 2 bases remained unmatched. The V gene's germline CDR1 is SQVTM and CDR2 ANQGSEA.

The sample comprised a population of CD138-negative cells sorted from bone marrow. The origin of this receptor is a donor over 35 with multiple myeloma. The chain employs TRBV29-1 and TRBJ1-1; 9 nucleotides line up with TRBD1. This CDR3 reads CSVGDRVEAFF. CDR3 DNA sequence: TGCAGCGTTGGGGACAGGGTAGAAGCTTTCTTT.